The 19 T cell receptor beta chains given below trace back to one sample, sequenced in a study of cytomegalovirus exposure and HLA in healthy donors (dated 2017 in TCRdb). Libraries came from the immunoSEQ multiplex PCR assay. A mixture of 60 forward primers for TCR Vbeta segments and 13 reverse primers for TCR Jbeta segments was used in the multiplex PCR. This is the immuneACCESS table as TCRdb keeps it, with only in-frame sequences that have V and J called. A part of the clones is gone; compared with another copy, unresolved V genes explain less than half, and the rest is unexplained. The sample table records about 88,000 clones; roughly 63% of these occur just once. The ten largest clones take up 2.5% to 3% of the sample. Specimen: PBMCs. The receptors come from a man in his forties or fifties in good health and CMV-seronegative.

The gene calls are TRBV6-1 and TRBJ1-2; TRBD1 might be the D (5 bases). CDR1 and CDR2 (germline): MNHNS, SASEGT. Deletions cut 5 bases from V and 8 bases from J, with 21 bases between. This CDR3 is built from 15 residues. CDR3 sequence: CASSPGGGKIWGYTF. The CDR3 bases are TGTGCCAGCAGTCCCGGGGGAGGGAAGATCTGGGGCTACACCTTC.

This clone was counted a single time. The V and J genes are TRBV29-1 and TRBJ2-2; tentatively, D is TRBD1 (5 bases). Germline CDR1 and CDR2: SQVTM and ANQGSEA. With 4 bases removed from V and 2 bases from J, the gap between germline ends came to 11 bases. The CDR3 is 14 residues long. CDR3 loop: CSVGADRNTGELFF. CDR3 sequence (DNA): TGCAGCGTTGGGGCTGACAGAAACACCGGGGAGCTGTTTTTT.

The gene calls are TRBV6-5 and TRBJ1-4; 8 nucleotides agree with TRBD1. Germline V gene data show CDR1 as MNHEY and CDR2 as SVGAGI. V was pared by 6 bases and J by 0 bases, with 0 bases of the junction left unmatched. The CDR3 is 14 residues long. The CDR3 DNA reads as TGTGCCAGCAGGGACAGGGCAACTAATGAAAAACTGTTTTTT. Translated: CASRDRATNEKLFF.

Only a few counts were recorded for this clone. The chain combines TRBV7-2 with TRBJ2-3; 16 bases are shared with TRBD2. V shed 5 bases, J shed 7 bases, and the junction held 3 bases outside the gene matches. The CDR3 spans 15 residues. Germline CDR1 is SGHTA and CDR2 is FQGNSA. This chain's CDR3 is CASSGTSGGAYTQYF. Written as DNA, the CDR3 is TGTGCCAGCAGCGGGACTAGCGGGGGGGCATATACGCAGTATTTT.

The chain links TRBV2 to TRBJ1-1; the D is unclear. Germline V lookup: CDR1 SNHLY, CDR2 FYNNEI. Trimming left V 0 bases short and J 0 bases short, with 5 bases between. The CDR3 sequence is 14 residues long. CDR3 nucleotides: TGTGCCAGCAGTGAAGCCCGCGTGAACACTGAAGCTTTCTTT. Its translation is CASSEARVNTEAFF.

The chain uses TRBV6-6 and TRBJ1-2; possible D gene TRBD1, 5 bases. Trimming shortened V by 6 bases and J by 2 bases, and 16 bases separated the two germline ends. The CDR3 is 15 amino acids. CDR1 is MNHNY and CDR2 is SVGAGI in the germline V gene (reference sequence). The CDR3 nucleotides are TGTGCCAGCAGCCCTGGGCCAGGGTGGAACTATGGCTACACCTTC. As protein: CASSPGPGWNYGYTF.

This clone has a handful of counts. V gene TRBV6-5 combines with J gene TRBJ2-3, with 7 nucleotides matching TRBD1. CDR1 is MNHEY, CDR2 SVGAGI, per germline. This CDR3 region has 14 residues. The V gene end was trimmed by 8 bases and the J gene end by 7 bases; junction bases not matched to a gene: 12. The CDR3 DNA is TGTGCCAGCGGCAGGGGGATCTCGCCACATACGCAGTATTTT. This sequence encodes CASGRGISPHTQYF.

This chain connects TRBV4-3 to TRBJ2-3, with 10 bases lining up with TRBD2. This CDR3 has 17 residues. The V gene's germline CDR1 is LGHNA and CDR2 YSLEER. V shed 4 bases and J 3 bases; nucleotides not matched to a gene: 10. DNA of the CDR3: TGCGCCAGCAGCCTAGGCCCCACTAGCGGGGCTACAGATACGCAGTATTTT. Its protein is CASSLGPTSGATDTQYF.

The chain recombines TRBV5-1 with TRBJ1-5, with 7 nucleotides matching TRBD1. Germline values: CDR1 SGHRS, CDR2 YFSETQ. This CDR3 spans 14 amino acids. The trim removed 2 bases at V and 4 bases at J, leaving 3 bases unmatched. The CDR3 bases are TGCGCCAGCAGCTTATCAGGGGGGAATCAGCCCCAGCATTTT. Protein: CASSLSGGNQPQHF.

V usage is TRBV2 and J usage is TRBJ1-5; maybe TRBD1 (5 bases). The CDR3 length is 13 residues. Trimming pared 7 bases from V and 5 bases from J, leaving 12 bases between. The germline V gene has CDR1 SNHLY and CDR2 FYNNEI. CDR3 nucleotides: TGTGCCAGCACAAGACAGTTGGATCAGCCCCAGCATTTT. Translation gives CASTRQLDQPQHF. The whole variable domain, filled in from reference TRBV2 and TRBJ1-5, reads EPEVTQTPSHQVTQMGQEVILRCVPISNHLYFYWYRQILGQKVEFLVSFYNNEISEKSEIFDDQFSVERPDGSNFTLKIRSTKLEDSAMYFCASTRQLDQPQHFGDGTRLSIL.

V is TRBV6-1 and J is TRBJ1-1; D gene ambiguous. V was clipped by 2 bases and J by 7 bases, with 17 bases between them. The CDR3 has 15 amino acids. Germline lookup yields CDR1 MNHNS and CDR2 SASEGT. This chain's CDR3 is CASSENPAGYGEAFF. CDR3 nucleotide sequence: TGTGCCAGCAGTGAAAATCCGGCGGGCTACGGTGAAGCTTTCTTT.

This clone was found once. The chain has TRBV7-3 and TRBJ2-3; 9 bases agree with TRBD2. Germline V gene data show CDR1 as SGHTA and CDR2 as FQGTGA. V was pared by 3 bases and J by 4 bases, with 8 bases of the junction left unmatched. This CDR3 region has 16 residues. CDR3 bases: TGTGCCAGCAGCTTTGGCCTAGCGGGAACCCCAGATACGCAGTATTTT. Its translation: CASSFGLAGTPDTQYF. The variable domain in full, with the rest retrieved from reference TRBV7-3 and TRBJ2-3, is GAGVSQTPSNKVTEKGKYVELRCDPISGHTALYWYRQSLGQGPEFLIYFQGTGAADDSGLPNDRFFAVRPEGSVSTLKIQRTERGDSAVYLCASSFGLAGTPDTQYFGPGTRLTVL.

The V call is TRBV4-3, the J call TRBJ1-5, with D hard to call. Germline assignment: CDR1 LGHNA and CDR2 YSLEER. V was shortened by 4 bases and J by 7 bases, with 17 bases between the two germline ends. This CDR3 comprises 15 residues. CDR3 sequence: CASSPGVLSRQPQHF. The CDR3, as DNA: TGCGCCAGCAGCCCCGGAGTACTGTCCCGACAGCCCCAGCATTTT.

The chain combines TRBV4-3 with TRBJ2-7; possible D gene TRBD1, 6 bases. V lost 0 bases and J lost 6, with 18 bases in between. CDR1 and CDR2 (germline): LGHNA, YSLEER. The CDR3 has 16 amino acids. CDR3 protein: CASSQDYRAPRAEQYF. CDR3 bases: TGCGCCAGCAGCCAAGATTACAGGGCCCCAAGGGCCGAGCAGTACTTC.

The rearrangement joins TRBV5-1 to TRBJ2-3, with D possibly matching TRBD2 (5 bases). Germline loops: CDR1 SGHRS, CDR2 YFSETQ. The length of the CDR3 is 14 residues. Trimming took 0 bases from V and 0 from J, leaving 5 bases between them. The CDR3 DNA follows: TGCGCCAGCAGCTTGGGACTAAGCACAGATACGCAGTATTTT. Encoded protein: CASSLGLSTDTQYF.

CDR3 DNA: TGCGCCAGCAGCTTGACCCCTGCCAGGGCCCTTAGCACAGATACGCAGTATTTT. Protein product: CASSLTPARALSTDTQYF. The chain links TRBV5-1 to TRBJ2-3; D is possibly TRBD1 (5 bases). CDR1 and CDR2 from the germline V gene are SGHRS and YFSETQ. Trimming stripped 1 base from V and 0 bases from J, with 18 bases between. CDR3 size: 18 residues. Complete variable domain (other parts from reference TRBV5-1 and TRBJ2-3): KAGVTQTPRYLIKTRGQQVTLSCSPISGHRSVSWYQQTPGQGLQFLFEYFSETQRNKGNFPGRFSGRQFSNSRSEMNVSTLELGDSALYLCASSLTPARALSTDTQYFGPGTRLTVL.

The chain joins TRBV30 to TRBJ1-2; D remains ambiguous. Germline-derived CDR1 and CDR2 are GTSNPN and SVGIG (reference sequence). V dropped 4 bases and J dropped 8 bases, with 17 bases sitting between them. This CDR3 has 13 residues. Here the CDR3 reads CAWNGLTLKGYTF. CDR3 bases: TGTGCCTGGAATGGGCTTACGTTGAAAGGCTACACCTTC.

This clone was observed a single time. The chain links TRBV4-2 to TRBJ2-3, with 7 bases fitting TRBD1. J lost 0 bases, V lost 4 bases, and 7 bases had no gene match. The CDR3 sequence is 16 residues long. Germline CDR1 is LGHNA and CDR2 is YNFKEQ. CDR3 in DNA: TGTGCCAGCAGCCCCCAGGGGGACGTGAGCACAGATACGCAGTATTTT. Translated, it gives CASSPQGDVSTDTQYF.

V gene TRBV5-1 combines with J gene TRBJ2-1, with 11 bases fitting TRBD2. Germline V lookup: CDR1 SGHRS, CDR2 YFSETQ. V lost 1 base and J lost 4; bases outside the gene matches: 1. This CDR3 is built from 15 residues. The CDR3 protein is CASSLTSGGYNEQFF. In DNA, the CDR3 is TGCGCCAGCAGCTTGACTAGCGGGGGATACAATGAGCAGTTCTTC.